This T cell receptor (beta chain) was sequenced for a study of CD8 T cells in Susac syndrome. Sequencing of TCR beta covered CD8+ and CD4+ T cells obtained from blood. The multiple sclerosis controls, all treatment-naive patients, had relapsing-remitting disease that was stable or active. The TEMRA cells underwent FACS enrichment, while the CD8+ and CD4+ T cells underwent negative isolation. An amount of RNA that ranged from roughly 0.5 to 1 ug was reverse transcribed with random hexamers. TCRdb processed the immunoSEQ multiplex PCR reads anew with MiXCR; each CDR3 protein has one entry. The table records approximately 80,000 distinct CDR3 sequences, roughly 90% of them present only once. CDR1 MNHEY and CDR2 SVGAGI come from the germline V gene. CDR3 length equals 13 residues. V lost 5 bases to trimming and J lost 6 bases, with 13 bases between them.

The sequence came from a human donor with multiple sclerosis. Sequenced input: CD8+ T cells from PBMCs. The rearrangement uses TRBV6-5 and TRBJ1-2, with a weak D call TRBD1 (6 bases). In DNA form, the CDR3 reads TGTGCCAGCAGTCCGGGGGGCGCGGATGGCTACACCTTC. As protein: CASSPGGADGYTF.